The present entry profiles one TCR beta chain with its context. Antigen: not known. Of the isolated RNA, all was reverse transcribed, and so the sequenced material was expressed TCRB transcripts. Sequenced by immunoSEQ multiplex PCR; TCRdb stores in-frame clones only, minus some. The table shows about 28,000 clones, with less than 65% occurring only once. The data derive from a study of beta chain features in type 1 diabetes. Whole-study context: Across all samples, some 110 million sorted cells were examined.

Germline V gives CDR1 KGHSH, CDR2 LQKENI. This CDR3 contains 15 residues. Trimming removed 6 bases from V and 3 bases from J, with 14 bases in between. Study-wide results and caveats: Moderate but significant shortening of TCRB CDR3s was recorded in all four CD4+ subsets from Type 1 diabetes patients.

This receptor was obtained from a woman aged 25 to 39 with type 1 diabetes. The chain has TRBV18 and TRBJ2-2, with D tentatively TRBD1 (5 bases). The material sequenced was Tregs from blood. Here the CDR3 DNA reads TGTGCCAGCTCCAGGGAATTTGACGACACCGGGGAGCTGTTTTTT. This gives the protein CASSREFDDTGELFF. The full variable domain, completed using reference TRBV18 and TRBJ2-2, is NAGVMQNPRHLVRRRGQEARLRCSPMKGHSHVYWYRQLPEEGLKFMVYLQKENIIDESGMPKERFSAEFPKEGPSILRIQQVVRGDSAAYFCASSREFDDTGELFFGEGSRLTVL.